This T cell receptor beta chain was captured in a study of quantifying T cell responses using KT2 cells (dated by TCRdb to 2016 to 2017). Regarding the research as a whole: RNA was DNase-treated and reverse transcribed with TCR alpha and beta constant-region primers, mostly using SuperScript III. Under optimum conditions, the T4 ligation step was estimated to exceed 9% efficiency. To prevent over-amplification, PCR2 was performed as a SYBR Green qPCR and halted at a predetermined fluorescence threshold.

Known numbers of KT2, a T cell clone whose TCR had been sequenced previously, were spiked into unfractionated PBMC to test the sensitivity and accuracy of the pipeline. KT2 cells were mixed with a fixed number of PBMC to create a range of KT2-to-PBMC ratios. This clonotype was seen at least ten times. Its antigen is still unknown. No base quality information exists; no much larger clone differs at one position. V ends up 1 base short and J 7 bases short, with an unmatched junction base count of 5. The germline V gene gives CDR1 as SGHRS and CDR2 as YFSETQ. The CDR3, from cysteine to phenylalanine, totals 14 residues. Left in the record is the CDR3 DNA by itself, 42 bases read in frame from the first base. The library came from UMI-ligation and nested PCR. T4 RNA ligase 1 was used to ligate a single-stranded oligonucleotide containing the Illumina SP2 sequence and a UMI to the 3' end of the cDNA. PCR1 consisted of 4 cycles (98 degrees C 15 s, 69 degrees C 30 s, 72 degrees C 40 s), and for the beta primer an equimolar mix of RC1.1 and RC1.2 was used to cover TRBC1 and TRBC2. Starting at PCR2, the TCR alpha and beta chains were handled separately, and sample indices and Illumina adaptors were added. The UMI was composed of 12 random nucleotides, arranged as two hexamers separated by a spacer, and was positioned after an 8-base spacer. Sequencing was done on an Illumina MiSeq using v2 2x251 paired-end chemistry, usually with roughly twelve samples per run. To boost diversity, each sequencing library was supplemented with PhiX DNA at roughly 4.5-7%. In the authors' own workflow: Raw reads were converted to FASTQ with bcl2fastq and demultiplexed by dual indices using Demultiplexor. V and J genes were assigned by Decombinator through tag matching, with a single base-pair mismatch permitted. UMIs were used by Collapsinator to correct both sequencing errors and frequency errors caused by PCR heterogeneity. CDR3Translator turned Decombinator identifiers into nucleotide sequence, translated that sequence into amino acids, and pulled out the CDR3 based on C- and N-terminal motifs. Each distinct KT2 TCR was counted as one cluster of KT2 sequences that shared a single unique molecular identifier. The public reads were run again by TCRdb, first through fastp at Q25 and then through MiXCR, and only productive beta chains were kept. Each entry is one CDR3 protein sequence, shown with its most common DNA and genes. The V and J calls were not made by the authors but by TCRdb's processing. In this sample the table shows 40,000 to 50,000 distinct CDR3 sequences, 17% of which occur a single time. The ten top clones hold approximately 45% of the sample.

Broader findings and caveats from the paper: This TCR sequencing study did not compare the pipeline side by side with other TCR sequencing techniques. A linear scaling of KT2 alpha and beta sequence counts with input KT2 cell number was observed over several orders of magnitude. Detection of KT2 sequences showed saturation at very high KT2 spike-in numbers. KT2 sequences were detected down to the lowest spike-in tested, about one KT2 cell per 100,000 PBMC.

Source material: PBMCs spiked with cells of the T cell clone KT2. The receptor was isolated from a human donor. The sequence joins TRBV5-1 to TRBJ2-1, and TRBD1 aligns with 7 junction nucleotides. The nucleotides read TGCGCCAGCAGCTTGAAGCAGGGGGTAAATGAGCAGTTCTTC. Translated, it gives CASSLKQGVNEQFF.